Presented here are 32 T cell receptor beta chains from one specimen sequenced in a study of blood T cell repertoires in COVID-19. Data came from immunoSEQ multiplex PCR; TCRdb stores just in-frame clones and leaves some out. Among 200,000 to 250,000 clones listed, about 90% were seen once. The sequenced sample was PBMCs or T cells enriched from blood (not recorded which). These receptors were collected from a woman aged 25 to 39 who had been exposed to COVID-19.

The chain carries TRBV2 and TRBJ2-6; possibly TRBD1 for D (6 bases). V was trimmed by 5 bases and J by 2 bases, leaving 7 bases between them. This CDR3 contains 14 residues. The V gene's germline CDR1 is SNHLY and CDR2 FYNNEI. Written as DNA, the CDR3 is TGTGCCAGCAGTCCAGGGGCTGGGGCCAACGTCCTGACTTTC. Its protein is CASSPGAGANVLTF. Full variable domain (outside the CDR3, taken from reference TRBV2 and TRBJ2-6): EPEVTQTPSHQVTQMGQEVILRCVPISNHLYFYWYRQILGQKVEFLVSFYNNEISEKSEIFDDQFSVERPDGSNFTLKIRSTKLEDSAMYFCASSPGAGANVLTFGAGSRLTVL.

The V gene is TRBV15, the J gene TRBJ2-2; D remains unclear. Trimming shortened V by 2 bases and J by 7 bases, and 8 bases separated the two germline ends. Germline assignment: CDR1 LNHNV and CDR2 YYDKDF (reference sequence). The CDR3 spans 13 residues. CDR3 in DNA: TGTGCCACCAGCAGACTGTCCGTCGGGGAGCTGTTTTTT. Translation: CATSRLSVGELFF. Filled out from reference TRBV15 and TRBJ2-2, the complete variable domain reads DAMVIQNPRYQVTQFGKPVTLSCSQTLNHNVMYWYQQKSSQAPKLLFHYYDKDFNNEADTPDNFQSRRPNTSFCFLDIRSPGLGDTAMYLCATSRLSVGELFFGEGSRLTVL.

The chain recombines TRBV7-3 with TRBJ2-5; 11 bases map to TRBD2. In germline, CDR1 is SGHTA, CDR2 FQGTGA. V dropped 2 bases and J dropped 11; count of bases not matched to a gene: 4. CDR3 size: 13 residues. This CDR3 reads CASSLLAGGIQYF. As DNA, the CDR3 is TGTGCCAGCAGCTTATTAGCGGGAGGGATACAGTACTTC.

As regards this clone: A junction end diverges from the germline sequence, so it may reflect a read error. The V gene is TRBV10-2, the J gene TRBJ2-3, with 9 bases matching TRBD2. Germline values: CDR1 WSHSY, CDR2 SAAADI. The CDR3 length is 15 residues. The CDR3 is CASSPTGTSRDTQYF. In DNA, the CDR3 is TGCGCCAGCAGTCCTACCGGGACTAGCAGAGATACGCAGTATTTT.

The gene calls are TRBV10-2 and TRBJ1-6; 8 nucleotides match TRBD1. After removal of 9 bases from V and 8 bases from J, the junction contained 6 bases not matched to a gene. The germline CDR1 and CDR2 sequences are WSHSY and SAAADI. This CDR3 comprises 13 residues. The CDR3 nucleotides read TGCGCCAGTGGACAGGGCATTGATTCACCCCTCCACTTT. Residues: CASGQGIDSPLHF.

This clone was recorded once. The chain joins TRBV11-2 to TRBJ1-1; D not certain. Germline-derived CDR1 and CDR2 are SGHAT and FQNNGV. The CDR3 contains 16 residues. The V end was cut by 3 bases, the J end by 4 bases, with 18 bases between. The CDR3 spells CASSFLAGRLSTEAFF. For the CDR3, the DNA is TGTGCCAGCAGCTTCCTGGCAGGTCGCTTGAGCACTGAAGCTTTCTTT.

This chain joins TRBV11-2 and TRBJ1-1; unclear D gene. CDR3 size: 14 residues. Germline CDR1 SGHAT, CDR2 FQNNGV. V was clipped by 4 bases and J by 0 bases, with 9 bases between them. This CDR3 is CASSSLEVNTEAFF. The CDR3 DNA reads TGTGCCAGCAGCTCGCTAGAAGTGAACACTGAAGCTTTCTTT.

The rearrangement links TRBV6-1 to TRBJ1-2; TRBD1 agrees at 8 bases. V was clipped by 2 bases and J by 8 bases; unmatched bases: 10. CDR3 size: 15 residues. Germline V gene data show CDR1 as MNHNS and CDR2 as SASEGT. The CDR3 coding sequence is TGTGCCAGCAGTGAACTAGGGCAGGGGGCGATCGGCTACACCTTC. Its protein product is CASSELGQGAIGYTF.

The chain uses TRBV10-3 and TRBJ2-3, with D unclear. V lost 5 bases and J lost 4, with 10 bases in between. The germline V gene encodes CDR1 ENHRY and CDR2 SYGVKD. The CDR3 is 13 amino acids. CDR3 region: CAISPSSADTQYF. CDR3 nucleotide sequence: TGTGCCATCAGTCCCTCTTCAGCAGATACGCAGTATTTT.

This clone was picked up a small number of times. The chain carries TRBV6-1 and TRBJ2-2; D may be TRBD2 (6 bases). V shed 0 bases and J shed 6 bases, with 11 bases lying between them. The CDR3 spans 15 residues. CDR1 is MNHNS and CDR2 is SASEGT in the germline V gene. This CDR3 reads CASSEALWGAGELFF. Written as DNA, the CDR3 is TGTGCCAGCAGTGAAGCGCTGTGGGGGGCCGGGGAGCTGTTTTTT.

The V and J genes are TRBV7-2 and TRBJ1-4; D is unresolved. The length of the CDR3 is 14 residues. V lost 5 bases, J lost 10 bases, and 17 bases lay in between. CDR1 SGHTA and CDR2 FQGNSA come from the germline V gene. DNA of the CDR3: TGTGCCAGCAGCCCCCGGGCAATCGGAGGAAAACTGTTTTTT. Amino acids: CASSPRAIGGKLFF.

This clone was observed a few times. The V call is TRBV7-2, the J call TRBJ2-7; maybe TRBD2 (6 bases). Germline-derived CDR1 and CDR2 are SGHTA and FQGNSA. Trimming removed 5 bases at V and 0 bases at J, with 8 bases between. CDR3 length: 13 residues. The CDR3 DNA reads TGTGCCAGCAGCCCTAGCGTCTCCTACGAGCAGTACTTC. It specifies CASSPSVSYEQYF.

The chain uses TRBV28 and TRBJ2-1; 10 bases align to TRBD2. In germline, CDR1 is MDHEN, CDR2 SYDVKM. Trimming took 6 bases from V and 1 from J; bases not matched to a gene: 9. CDR3 length equals 17 residues. The CDR3 loop reads CASSHLSGRSSYNEQFF. The CDR3 DNA sequence: TGTGCCAGCAGCCATCTTAGCGGGAGGTCTTCCTACAATGAGCAGTTCTTC.

V gene TRBV2 combines with J gene TRBJ1-2; D uncertain. The CDR3 is 13 residues long. Trimming removed 2 bases at V and 1 base at J, with 5 bases between. Germline assignment: CDR1 SNHLY and CDR2 FYNNEI. The CDR3 DNA reads as TGTGCCAGCAGTGAACCTCGTAACTATGGCTACACCTTC. Protein sequence: CASSEPRNYGYTF.

This clone has only one observation. The chain uses TRBV2 and TRBJ1-5; unclear D gene. In germline, CDR1 is SNHLY, CDR2 FYNNEI. The V end lost 4 bases, the J end lost 0 bases, and 13 bases lay between the germline ends. The CDR3 is 16 residues long. This CDR3 is CASSVKRAISNQPQHF. The CDR3 DNA follows: TGTGCCAGCAGTGTGAAGAGGGCCATTAGCAATCAGCCCCAGCATTTT.

The rearrangement links TRBV7-9 to TRBJ2-3, with 14 positions matching TRBD2. Per the germline V gene, CDR1 is SEHNR and CDR2 is FQNEAQ (reference sequence). J gave up 4 bases and V 5 bases, and 5 bases lay outside the gene matches. This CDR3 is 16 amino acids long. The chain's CDR3 is CASSIGTSGRSDTQYF. The DNA for the CDR3 is TGTGCCAGCAGCATAGGGACTAGCGGGAGATCAGATACGCAGTATTTT.

This chain links TRBV12-3 or TRBV12-4 with TRBJ1-1; D is uncertain. V was clipped by 5 bases and J by 4 bases, with 5 bases between them. CDR3 length equals 11 residues. The CDR3 bases are TGTGCCAGCAGTCGAGGCACTGAAGCTTTCTTT. The encoded protein is CASSRGTEAFF.

The rearrangement uses TRBV29-1 and TRBJ1-2, with D perhaps TRBD1 (5 bases). The V end lost 2 bases, the J end lost 7 bases, and 5 bases lay between the germline ends. This CDR3 has 10 residues. Germline V gene sequence: CDR1 SQVTM, CDR2 ANQGSEA. This chain's CDR3 is CSVEQGGYTF. CDR3 in DNA: TGCAGCGTTGAACAGGGTGGCTACACCTTC.

This chain links TRBV10-3 with TRBJ2-7; 8 positions match TRBD2. This CDR3 contains 14 residues. In germline, CDR1 is ENHRY, CDR2 SYGVKD. V gave up 2 bases and J gave up 2 bases; unmatched junction bases: 2. The CDR3 DNA reads as TGTGCCATCAGTGAGGCGGGAGGAACCTACGAGCAGTACTTC. It encodes CAISEAGGTYEQYF.

This sequence joins TRBV28 and TRBJ2-2; weak D call: TRBD1 (5 bases). Trimming left V 6 bases short and J 7 bases short, with 15 bases between. Per germline, CDR1 MDHEN and CDR2 SYDVKM. The CDR3 is 14 residues long. This CDR3 reads CASRIGARHGELFF. The CDR3 DNA reads TGTGCCAGCAGGATTGGGGCTAGACACGGGGAGCTGTTTTTT.

The rearrangement joins TRBV19 to TRBJ1-5; no firm D call. The CDR3 sequence is 13 residues long. Trimming cost V 3 bases and J 7 bases, with 10 bases left between them. The germline gives CDR1 LNHDA, CDR2 SQIVND (reference sequence). The CDR3 loop reads CASSIGREQPQHF. The CDR3 DNA reads as TGTGCCAGTAGTATTGGGAGAGAACAGCCCCAGCATTTT.

The CDR3 sequence: CASSSQTFTDTQYF. The CDR3, as DNA: TGTGCCAGCAGCTCCCAAACATTCACAGATACGCAGTATTTT. The V and J genes are TRBV7-3 and TRBJ2-3, with D unclear. V dropped 4 bases and J dropped 2 bases, with 10 bases sitting between them. The germline CDR1 and CDR2 sequences are SGHTA and FQGTGA. This CDR3 comprises 14 residues.

The genes are TRBV11-2 and TRBJ2-7; the D is unclear. The CDR3 has 14 residues. Trimming removed 5 bases from V and 0 bases from J, with 11 bases in between. Per the germline V gene, CDR1 is SGHAT and CDR2 is FQNNGV. DNA for the CDR3: TGTGCCAGCAGCCTAAGCTACCTCTCCTACGAGCAGTACTTC. Its protein is CASSLSYLSYEQYF.

The chain recombines TRBV24-1 with TRBJ2-3, with D tentatively TRBD2 (5 bases). The CDR3 is made up of 13 amino acids. Germline V gene data show CDR1 as KGHDR and CDR2 as SFDVKD. V was cut by 1 base and J by 5 bases, with 6 bases left in between. CDR3 bases: TGTGCCACCAGTGATTTTGGGAGAGATACGCAGTATTTT. Its protein is CATSDFGRDTQYF.

This clone turned up a few times. The CDR3: CASSWDSSGNTIYF. CDR3 coding DNA: TGTGCCAGCAGTTGGGACAGCTCTGGAAACACCATATATTTT. The rearrangement joins TRBV6-6 to TRBJ1-3; 7 nucleotides align to TRBD1. Germline V CDR1 and CDR2: MNHNY, SVGAGI (reference sequence). Trimming removed 4 bases from V and 0 bases from J; junction bases left unmatched: 0. The CDR3 is made up of 14 amino acids.

This clone was seen just once. The CDR3 spells CASSPPVGTNEKLFF. The CDR3 DNA sequence: TGTGCCAGCAGTCCCCCGGTTGGAACTAATGAAAAACTGTTTTTT. The chain couples TRBV28 to TRBJ1-4, with D uncertain. Germline CDR1 reads MDHEN; CDR2 reads SYDVKM. The ends were cut back, 5 bases at V and 1 base at J, with 11 bases in the middle. The CDR3 has 15 residues.

The rearrangement links TRBV2 to TRBJ1-5; TRBD1 is a possible D gene (6 bases). CDR1 is SNHLY and CDR2 is FYNNEI in the germline V gene. The CDR3 has 15 amino acids. Trimming removed 7 bases from V and 0 bases from J, with 13 bases in between. The CDR3 loop reads CASKRNRASNQPQHF. The DNA of the CDR3 is TGTGCCAGCAAAAGAAACAGGGCTAGCAATCAGCCCCAGCATTTT. Filled out from reference TRBV2 and TRBJ1-5, the complete variable domain reads EPEVTQTPSHQVTQMGQEVILRCVPISNHLYFYWYRQILGQKVEFLVSFYNNEISEKSEIFDDQFSVERPDGSNFTLKIRSTKLEDSAMYFCASKRNRASNQPQHFGDGTRLSIL.

This clone is a singleton in its sample. This sequence joins TRBV6-6 and TRBJ2-2; D might be TRBD1 (5 bases). CDR1 is MNHNY and CDR2 is SVGAGI in the germline V gene (reference sequence). V was cut by 6 bases and J by 6 bases, with 14 bases left in between. The CDR3 consists of 14 residues. The CDR3 sequence is CASRDSVVAGELFF. CDR3 DNA sequence: TGTGCCAGCAGAGACAGTGTAGTGGCCGGGGAGCTGTTTTTT.

There are many counts of this clone. The chain recombines TRBV21-1 with TRBJ2-7; the table assigns TRBD2, which was not confirmed against the DNA. TRBV21-1 is designated a pseudogene. The CDR3 contains 14 residues. The CDR3 protein is CASSKKREDYEQYF. CDR3 DNA: TGTGCCAGCAGCAAAAAGCGGGAGGACTACGAGCAGTACTTC.

The genes are TRBV27 and TRBJ2-1; 7 nucleotides agree with TRBD2. The CDR3 runs 14 residues. Germline CDR1 and CDR2: MNHEY and SMNVEV (reference sequence). Germline trimming cut 8 bases from V and 7 bases from J; bases unmatched to any gene: 11. The CDR3 region has the DNA TGTGCCAGCGCTTGGCGGGAGTTTCGGAATGAGCAGTTCTTC. Encoded protein: CASAWREFRNEQFF.

This clone showed up just a few times. The chain employs TRBV6-4 and TRBJ1-1; D may be TRBD1 (5 bases). The ends were cut back, 2 bases at V and 3 bases at J, with 10 bases in the middle. This CDR3 contains 14 residues. Germline V gene sequence: CDR1 MRHNA, CDR2 SNTAGT. The CDR3 bases are TGTGCCAGCAGTGACGGATCAGGGTACACTGAAGCTTTCTTT. It specifies CASSDGSGYTEAFF.

A single count supports this clone. The CDR3 sequence: CASSPQGNYGYTF. The DNA of the CDR3 is TGTGCCAGCAGTCCACAGGGGAACTATGGCTACACCTTC. The chain recombines TRBV6-5 with TRBJ1-2, with TRBD1 matching 7 bases. CDR1 is MNHEY, CDR2 SVGAGI, per germline. The V and J ends lost 5 bases and 2 bases, in that order; junction bases with no gene match: 2. The CDR3 consists of 13 residues.